This entry lists 30 T cell receptor beta chains sequenced from one sample in a study of shared clonotypes between healthy human individuals. Method: immunoSEQ multiplex PCR; TCRdb's copy keeps in-frame clones and lacks some. This sample has roughly 2,300,000 clones, with around 92% found just once. The sequenced sample was naive CD4+ T cells from PBMCs. Subset denoted: CD45RA+ positively selected. Receptors were obtained from a man younger than 30 in good health. Some clones in this sample may be carry-over from other donors' samples.

The chain links TRBV5-6 to TRBJ1-5; possibly TRBD1 for D (5 bases). The CDR3 has 17 amino acids. The V gene lost 0 bases and the J gene lost 4 bases, with 17 bases spanning the gap. CDR1 SGHDT and CDR2 YYEEEE come from the germline V gene. This CDR3 is CASSLGGAQGLNQPQHF. CDR3 DNA sequence: TGTGCCAGCAGCTTGGGAGGAGCTCAGGGATTAAATCAGCCCCAGCATTTT.

This chain connects TRBV6-1 to TRBJ1-1; D may be TRBD1 (6 bases). In germline, CDR1 is MNHNS, CDR2 SASEGT. The V end was cut by 5 bases, the J end by 1 base, with 8 bases between. This CDR3 region has 13 residues. The CDR3 protein is CASSTGTNTEAFF. The CDR3 bases are TGTGCCAGCAGTACAGGGACGAACACTGAAGCTTTCTTT.

The gene calls are TRBV27 and TRBJ1-1, with D possibly TRBD1 on 6 matching bases. There are 15 residues in the CDR3. V was pared by 3 bases and J by 3 bases, with 14 bases between. Germline lookup yields CDR1 MNHEY and CDR2 SMNVEV (reference sequence). The CDR3 sequence is CASSFWGLRYTEAFF. The CDR3 DNA sequence: TGTGCCAGCAGTTTTTGGGGGCTCAGATACACTGAAGCTTTCTTT.

About this clone: The identical CDR3 is also encoded by other nucleotide sequences in the sample. The CDR3 sequence is CSASVGETQYF. CDR3 sequence (DNA): TGCAGTGCTAGCGTAGGAGAGACCCAGTACTTC. This chain links TRBV20-1 with TRBJ2-5; unclear D gene. The CDR3 length is 11 residues. Trimming took off 3 bases at V and 4 bases at J, with 6 bases between the two ends. The germline V gene encodes CDR1 DFQATT and CDR2 SNEGSKA (reference sequence).

The rearrangement joins TRBV15 to TRBJ1-1, with D perhaps TRBD1 (5 bases). This CDR3 has 14 residues. The V gene lost 3 bases and the J gene lost 1 base, with 9 bases spanning the gap. Germline CDR1 LNHNV, CDR2 YYDKDF (reference sequence). In DNA form, the CDR3 reads TGTGCCACCAGCAGGGGGCAGGGGAACACTGAAGCTTTCTTT. It is translated as CATSRGQGNTEAFF.

Here the CDR3 reads CASSDRTRGGETQYF. CDR3 bases: TGTGCCAGCAGCGACAGGACGCGGGGGGGAGAGACCCAGTACTTC. The chain couples TRBV5-4 to TRBJ2-5; 9 nucleotides agree with TRBD2. This CDR3 has 15 residues. Germline V lookup: CDR1 SGHNT, CDR2 YYREEE (reference sequence). With V trimmed by 4 bases and J by 4 bases, 8 bases remained unmatched.

This clone occurred once. The V gene is TRBV6-5, the J gene TRBJ2-7, with TRBD2 identical over 9 bases. CDR3 length equals 16 residues. V gave up 2 bases and J gave up 4 bases; unmatched junction bases: 9. The V gene's germline CDR1 is MNHEY and CDR2 SVGAGI. The CDR3: CASSYRSSGSGYEQYF. The CDR3 region has the DNA TGTGCCAGCAGTTACCGGAGTAGCGGGAGTGGTTACGAGCAGTACTTC.

This sequence joins TRBV2 and TRBJ1-1, with a weak D call TRBD1 (6 bases). CDR3 length: 14 amino acids. Germline V gives CDR1 SNHLY, CDR2 FYNNEI. V lost 3 bases and J 2 bases, leaving 10 bases between the germline ends. CDR3 region: CASSDPGANTEAFF. The CDR3 DNA is TGTGCCAGCAGTGACCCAGGGGCTAACACTGAAGCTTTCTTT.

The chain carries TRBV7-3 and TRBJ2-3; no definite D call. Germline V gene data show CDR1 as SGHTA and CDR2 as FQGTGA. CDR3 length: 15 residues. Trimming shortened V by 2 bases and J by 1 base, and 10 bases separated the two germline ends. The CDR3 sequence is CASSLLGPRTDTQYF. Here the CDR3 DNA reads TGTGCCAGCAGCTTACTAGGCCCCCGCACAGATACGCAGTATTTT.

This sequence joins TRBV7-2 and TRBJ1-2; no clear D gene. The CDR3 sequence is 17 residues long. V was shortened by 2 bases and J by 0 bases, with 16 bases between the two germline ends. From germline, CDR1 is SGHTA and CDR2 FQGNSA. The CDR3 nucleotides read TGTGCCAGCAGCTTACTCGGGCCAGCTCCATCTAACTATGGCTACACCTTC. This translates into CASSLLGPAPSNYGYTF.

This clone has only one observation. This chain uses TRBV7-9 with TRBJ2-3, with D perhaps TRBD1 or TRBD2 (6 bases each). V was pared by 1 base and J by 1 base, with 12 bases between. Germline CDR1 and CDR2: SEHNR and FQNEAQ (reference sequence). CDR3 size: 16 residues. The CDR3 sequence is CASSLEGGRRTDTQYF. DNA for the CDR3: TGTGCCAGCAGCTTAGAGGGGGGACGGCGCACAGATACGCAGTATTTT.

The gene calls are TRBV6-1 and TRBJ1-5, with D maybe TRBD1 (6 bases). Trimming took 5 bases from V and 5 from J, leaving 13 bases between them. Germline CDR1 MNHNS, CDR2 SASEGT. This CDR3 has 14 residues. The CDR3 region has the DNA TGTGCCAGCAGTCCGACAGGCCTCCATCAGCCCCAGCATTTT. It yields the protein CASSPTGLHQPQHF.

This chain links TRBV27 with TRBJ2-7; D might be TRBD1 (5 bases). The CDR3 is 14 residues long. The germline V gene has CDR1 MNHEY and CDR2 SMNVEV (reference sequence). Trimming removed 5 bases from V and 2 bases from J, with 13 bases in between. Written as DNA, the CDR3 is TGTGCCAGCAGTCGCAGACAGACGGCCTACGAGCAGTACTTC. Translating gives CASSRRQTAYEQYF.

CDR3 nucleotides: TGTGCCAGCAGTTTAAACCCGAACTATGGCTACACCTTC. Protein sequence: CASSLNPNYGYTF. V is TRBV28 and J is TRBJ1-2; unclear D gene. Deletions cut 2 bases from V and 2 bases from J, with 6 bases between. The germline CDR1 and CDR2 sequences are MDHEN and SYDVKM. The CDR3 contains 13 residues.

V and J are TRBV6-6 and TRBJ2-7, with 11 bases fitting TRBD2. Germline CDR1 and CDR2: MNHNY and SVGAGI (reference sequence). The CDR3 is made up of 15 amino acids. V was pared by 8 bases and J by 0 bases, with 6 bases of the junction left unmatched. In DNA form, the CDR3 reads TGTGCCAGCGGGGTTGGGACTAGCGGCTCCTACGAGCAGTACTTC. Translated, it gives CASGVGTSGSYEQYF.

The chain recombines TRBV29-1 with TRBJ2-7; D gene uncertain. The germline V and J ends were trimmed by 7 bases and 3 bases, with 19 bases remaining between them. Germline V gives CDR1 SQVTM, CDR2 ANQGSEA. This CDR3 contains 14 residues. The CDR3 protein is CSARGGDSLYEQYF. CDR3 DNA: TGCAGCGCGAGAGGTGGAGACTCCCTCTACGAGCAGTACTTC.

The V and J genes are TRBV11-3 and TRBJ2-2; TRBD2 matches 12 bases. The V and J ends lost 4 bases and 4 bases, in that order; junction bases with no gene match: 1. Germline values: CDR1 SGHNT, CDR2 YENEEA. The CDR3 is 15 amino acids. CDR3 DNA: TGTGCCAGCAGCTCGGGACTAGCGGGCACCGGGGAGCTGTTTTTT. This codes for CASSSGLAGTGELFF.

The chain uses TRBV10-3 and TRBJ1-3; D is possibly TRBD1 (5 bases). The V end lost 4 bases, the J end lost 4 bases, and 14 bases lay between the germline ends. This CDR3 region has 15 residues. Germline CDR1 ENHRY, CDR2 SYGVKD. DNA for the CDR3: TGTGCCATCAGTGGTACCCGGGACGGCGGAAACACCATATATTTT. Translating gives CAISGTRDGGNTIYF.

The genes are TRBV5-5 and TRBJ1-1; the match to TRBD1 covers 7 bases. This CDR3 contains 14 residues. CDR1 and CDR2 from the germline V gene are SGHKS and YYEKEE (reference sequence). The ends lost 3 bases at V and 1 base at J; junction bases unmatched: 3. The CDR3 region has the DNA TGTGCCAGCAGCTGGGGACAGCAGAACACTGAAGCTTTCTTT. Protein sequence: CASSWGQQNTEAFF.

The chain joins TRBV12-5 to TRBJ2-1; the D call may be TRBD1 or TRBD2 (5 bases each). Germline-derived CDR1 and CDR2 are LGHNT and FRNRAP. Trimming left V 0 bases short and J 8 bases short, with 11 bases between. This CDR3 is built from 14 residues. CDR3 DNA: TGTGCTAGTGGTTTGGTATCGCGAGGGGATGAGCAGTTCTTC. This sequence encodes CASGLVSRGDEQFF.

The V call is TRBV7-9, the J call TRBJ2-1; the match to TRBD2 covers 7 bases. The CDR3 has 13 amino acids. CDR1 and CDR2 (germline): SEHNR, FQNEAQ (reference sequence). V gave up 5 bases and J gave up 9 bases; unmatched junction bases: 7. CDR3 in amino acids: CASSRTSDGEQFF. CDR3 DNA: TGTGCCAGCAGCAGAACTAGCGACGGTGAGCAGTTCTTC.

On this clone: This specimen includes other DNA sequences encoding the same CDR3. This chain links TRBV28 with TRBJ1-5; no firm D call. This CDR3 spans 15 amino acids. From germline, CDR1 is MDHEN and CDR2 SYDVKM. Trimming shortened V by 3 bases and J by 4 bases, and 13 bases separated the two germline ends. Here the CDR3 reads CASSFGGGGNQPQHF. In DNA form, the CDR3 reads TGTGCCAGCAGTTTCGGAGGAGGTGGGAATCAGCCCCAGCATTTT.

This chain connects TRBV14 to TRBJ2-1; D gene ambiguous. The CDR3 totals 13 residues. Trimming left V 0 bases short and J 10 bases short, with 10 bases between. The germline V gene encodes CDR1 SGHDN and CDR2 FVKESK. In nucleotides, the CDR3 is TGTGCCAGCAGCCAAGACCTCGGTAGAGAGCAGTTCTTC. Translated, it gives CASSQDLGREQFF. Supplemented by reference TRBV14 and TRBJ2-1, the full variable domain reads EAGVTQFPSHSVIEKGQTVTLRCDPISGHDNLYWYRRVMGKEIKFLLHFVKESKQDESGMPNNRFLAERTGGTYSTLKVQPAELEDSGVYFCASSQDLGREQFFGPGTRLTVL.

This sequence joins TRBV18 and TRBJ2-5, with a possible D match to TRBD1 (6 bases). CDR1 and CDR2 (germline): KGHSH, LQKENI. This CDR3 contains 15 residues. Between the trimmed V and J ends, which lost 2 bases and 4 bases, there was a span of 14 bases. The CDR3 protein is CASSPGTLGGETQYF. The CDR3 DNA follows: TGTGCCAGCTCACCAGGGACACTCGGAGGAGAGACCCAGTACTTC.

The chain uses TRBV6-1 and TRBJ1-5; D ambiguous. The length of the CDR3 is 14 residues. CDR1 MNHNS and CDR2 SASEGT come from the germline V gene. Trimming took 7 bases from V and 2 from J, leaving 12 bases between them. The CDR3 sequence is CASTSRQGNQPQHF. CDR3 DNA sequence: TGTGCCAGCACATCCAGGCAGGGCAATCAGCCCCAGCATTTT.

V and J are TRBV14 and TRBJ2-2, with D possibly TRBD2 on 5 matching bases. In germline, CDR1 is SGHDN, CDR2 FVKESK. This CDR3 spans 18 amino acids. Trimming shortened V by 3 bases and J by 0 bases, and 17 bases separated the two germline ends. CDR3 in DNA: TGTGCCAGCAGCCATCCCGCCCTAGGAGGCCCGAACACCGGGGAGCTGTTTTTT. It yields the protein CASSHPALGGPNTGELFF.

This sequence joins TRBV10-3 and TRBJ1-2, with D uncertain. This CDR3 region has 15 residues. The germline CDR1 and CDR2 sequences are ENHRY and SYGVKD. The germline V and J ends were trimmed by 3 bases and 0 bases, with 11 bases remaining between them. CDR3 coding DNA: TGTGCCATCAGTGATCGGGCAGAAGCTAACTATGGCTACACCTTC. It encodes CAISDRAEANYGYTF.

The chain uses TRBV5-1 and TRBJ1-1; D gene uncertain. The CDR3 sequence is 15 residues long. V was clipped by 1 base and J by 5 bases, with 15 bases between them. CDR1 and CDR2 (germline): SGHRS, YFSETQ. CDR3 sequence: CASSLLAGMGTEAFF. CDR3 nucleotide sequence: TGCGCCAGCAGCTTGCTAGCGGGGATGGGGACTGAAGCTTTCTTT.

V is TRBV7-3 and J is TRBJ1-1, with unresolved D. Germline V lookup: CDR1 SGHTA, CDR2 FQGTGA. Trimming took off 1 base at V and 2 bases at J, with 14 bases between the two ends. The CDR3 is 16 residues long. CDR3 DNA: TGTGCCAGCAGCTTAAATTCCGTGGCAGCCAACACTGAAGCTTTCTTT. Its protein is CASSLNSVAANTEAFF.

This clone turned up a few times. The J gene is TRBJ2-6, the V gene TRBV6-1; perhaps TRBD2 as D (5 bases). This CDR3 has 13 amino acids. Looked up from germline, CDR1 is MNHNS and CDR2 is SASEGT. V lost 2 bases, J lost 7 bases, and 6 bases lay in between. CDR3 in amino acids: CASSERDANVLTF. CDR3 in DNA: TGTGCCAGCAGTGAACGGGATGCCAACGTCCTGACTTTC.